Each of the 12 T cell receptor beta chains below was sequenced from the same sample in a study of shared clonotypes between healthy human individuals. The method was immunoSEQ multiplex PCR; TCRdb's version includes in-frame clones alone and lacks a portion of them. In the table there are about 99,000 clones, about 45% of which are singletons. Source material: PBMCs. These receptors came from a woman in her thirties or forties in good health. Some clones in this sample may be carry-over from other donors' samples.

This clone was counted many times. The rearrangement uses TRBV11-1 and TRBJ1-1; D gene ambiguous. The germline gives CDR1 SGHAT, CDR2 FQDESV (reference sequence). There are 12 residues in the CDR3. V shed 1 base and J shed 8 bases, with 8 bases lying between them. The DNA of the CDR3 is TGTGCCAGCAGCTTAGATGGCGGGGAAGCTTTCTTT. It translates to CASSLDGGEAFF.

For this clone: This sample also contains other DNA sequences that code for the same CDR3. The chain employs TRBV28 and TRBJ2-7, with 8 bases identical to TRBD2. Germline V lookup: CDR1 MDHEN, CDR2 SYDVKM. The CDR3 has 15 residues. The trim removed 6 bases at V and 0 bases at J, leaving 7 bases unmatched. CDR3 bases: TGTGCCAGCAGCCGGAGCGGGAGCCTCTCCTACGAGCAGTACTTC. Amino acid sequence: CASSRSGSLSYEQYF. The complete variable domain, with remaining parts taken from reference TRBV28 and TRBJ2-7, reads DVKVTQSSRYLVKRTGEKVFLECVQDMDHENMFWYRQDPGLGLRLIYFSYDVKMKEKGDIPEGYSVSREKKERFSLILESASTNQTSMYLCASSRSGSLSYEQYFGPGTRLTVT.

In this sample, this clone turned up a few times. The chain combines TRBV7-2 with TRBJ2-7, with 10 bases matching TRBD2. The CDR3 totals 17 residues. Losses at the gene ends were 5 bases for V and 5 bases for J; bases not matched to a gene: 15. The germline V gene has CDR1 SGHTA and CDR2 FQGNSA. CDR3 nucleotides: TGTGCCAGCAGCATAGAACTAGCGGGGAGTGGGAGGGACGAGCAGTACTTC. Amino acids: CASSIELAGSGRDEQYF.

V is TRBV28 and J is TRBJ2-3; D is unresolved. The CDR3 length is 13 residues. The germline V gene has CDR1 MDHEN and CDR2 SYDVKM. V dropped 5 bases and J dropped 0 bases, with 6 bases sitting between them. The CDR3 DNA reads TGTGCCAGCAGTCCTCAGAGCACAGATACGCAGTATTTT. This encodes CASSPQSTDTQYF.

This clone was counted a single time. A far larger clone is one base from this, pointing to a likely read error. The chain couples TRBV27 to TRBJ2-7; a weak D match, TRBD1 (5 bases). This CDR3 is 13 amino acids long. The germline gives CDR1 MNHEY, CDR2 SMNVEV (reference sequence). This chain's CDR3 is CASSFSKGHERYF. For the CDR3, the DNA is TGTGCCAGCAGTTTCTCAAAGGGGCACGAGCGGTACTTC.

This chain links TRBV28 with TRBJ1-2; 7 positions agree with TRBD1. Germline V lookup: CDR1 MDHEN, CDR2 SYDVKM. This CDR3 spans 14 amino acids. The junction had 5 bases not matched to a gene; V was cut back by 2 bases and J by 5 bases. The CDR3 spells CASSLGQGGYGYTF. The DNA of the CDR3 is TGTGCCAGCAGTTTAGGCCAGGGGGGATATGGCTACACCTTC.

The chain joins TRBV19 to TRBJ1-2; D call uncertain. This CDR3 comprises 15 residues. V was shortened by 7 bases and J by 0 bases, with 15 bases between the two germline ends. Germline loops: CDR1 LNHDA, CDR2 SQIVND (reference sequence). The CDR3 loop is CASTDPYRANYGYTF. CDR3 DNA: TGTGCCAGTACCGATCCATACAGAGCTAACTATGGCTACACCTTC.

This clone was observed many times. This sample also contains other DNA sequences that code for the same CDR3. The V and J genes are TRBV2 and TRBJ2-7, with a possible D match to TRBD2 (6 bases). Germline CDR1 reads SNHLY; CDR2 reads FYNNEI. The CDR3 is made up of 15 amino acids. Deletions cut 2 bases from V and 0 bases from J, with 11 bases between. CDR3 sequence reads: CASSEWGGTSYEQYF. The DNA of the CDR3 is TGTGCCAGCAGTGAATGGGGCGGGACCTCCTACGAGCAGTACTTC.

This clone showed up many times. Other DNA sequences from this sample encode an identical CDR3 as well. The CDR3 DNA reads TGTGCCAGTAGTATAGGACTAGCGGGAAAAGAGACCCAGTACTTC. This sequence encodes CASSIGLAGKETQYF. The V and J genes are TRBV19 and TRBJ2-5, with 11 bases that match TRBD2. Per the germline V gene, CDR1 is LNHDA and CDR2 is SQIVND (reference sequence). Germline trimming cut 1 base from V and 3 bases from J; bases unmatched to any gene: 1. The CDR3 loop spans 15 amino acids.

The chain uses TRBV4-1 and TRBJ1-2, with a possible D match to TRBD1 (5 bases). Trimming left V 1 base short and J 0 bases short, with 15 bases between. The CDR3 contains 17 residues. Germline loops: CDR1 MGHRA, CDR2 YSYEKL. CDR3 in amino acids: CASSQAPGQGTNYGYTF. Written as DNA, the CDR3 is TGCGCCAGCAGCCAAGCCCCGGGGCAGGGAACTAACTATGGCTACACCTTC.

This chain joins TRBV6-5 and TRBJ1-2, with D unclear. Germline CDR1 MNHEY, CDR2 SVGAGI. CDR3 length equals 13 residues. Trimming removed 6 bases at V and 2 bases at J, with 10 bases between. The CDR3 is CASRQDGNYGYTF. CDR3 in DNA: TGTGCCAGCAGGCAAGACGGAAACTATGGCTACACCTTC.

As for this clone: At one end, the junction sequence differs from germline, possibly due to a read error. V is TRBV7-9 and J is TRBJ2-1; tentative D call: TRBD1 (6 bases). The CDR3 sequence is 18 residues long. Germline V lookup: CDR1 SEHNR, CDR2 FQNEAQ (reference sequence). CDR3 DNA: TGCGCCAGCAGCCAAGGGGGTCTGGTGGCCTTCACCGTCCATGAGCAGTTCTTC. Translation gives CASSQGGLVAFTVHEQFF.